The rows below give T cell receptor beta chains drawn from one sample of a study of T cells in tuberculosis. Sequencing was performed with immunoSEQ multiplex PCR; in TCRdb, only in-frame clones are kept and a portion is missing. The sample consists of about 23,000 clones, more than 95% of them appearing once. Specimen: PBMCs. These receptors all stem from a donor under 30 with latent tuberculosis or without tuberculosis infection. Each CDR3 is given with its conserved first and last residue. Fields, in order: D gene, clone size, J gene, V gene, CDR3 length, CDR3 protein, CDR3 DNA. D genes are given only for firm matches. A clone size is listed for some rows: how often the clone was seen (once, few, many), or a class if it is expanded.

-,-,TRBJ1-4,TRBV27,14,CASSFLVVRGRTVF,TGTGCCAGCAGTTTTTTGGTTGTCAGGGGTAGAACTGTTTTT
TRBD2,-,TRBJ2-1,TRBV27,15,CASSPSGHSYNEQFF,TGTGCCAGCAGCCCTAGCGGGCACTCCTACAATGAGCAGTTCTTC
TRBD1,-,TRBJ2-2,TRBV11-2,14,CASRQIQGAGELFF,TGTGCCAGCAGACAGATCCAGGGGGCCGGGGAGCTGTTTTTT
-,-,TRBJ1-5,TRBV23-1,19,CASSLWGKGGVGDNQPQHF,TGCGCCAGCAGTCTCTGGGGCAAAGGCGGGGTAGGTGACAATCAGCCCCAGCATTTT
-,once,TRBJ1-4,TRBV7-2,16,CASSLAGGGLNEKLFF,TGTGCCAGCAGCTTAGCGGGCGGGGGGTTAAATGAAAAACTGTTTTTT
-,-,TRBJ1-2,TRBV5-8,15,CASSGGGQRSYGYTF,TGTGCCAGCAGCGGGGGGGGACAAAGATCCTATGGCTACACCTTC
-,-,TRBJ2-1,TRBV19,13,CATSFSSYNEQFF,TGTGCCACTTCCTTTAGCTCCTACAATGAGCAGTTCTTC
TRBD1,-,TRBJ2-7,TRBV5-1,15,CASSLVRTGGYEQYF,TGCGCCAGCAGCTTGGTACGGACAGGGGGCTACGAGCAGTACTTC
-,once,TRBJ2-7,TRBV5-1,13,CASSPGGVYEQYF,TGCGCCAGCAGTCCGGGGGGCGTTTACGAGCAGTACTTC
TRBD2,-,TRBJ2-2,TRBV4-1,17,CASSQQLAGVGTGELFF,TGCGCCAGCAGCCAACAACTAGCGGGAGTGGGGACCGGGGAGCTGTTTTTT
-,-,TRBJ2-7,TRBV2,15,CASSDTRLYSYEQYF,TGTGCCAGCAGTGACACCAGGCTTTACTCCTACGAGCAGTACTTC
-,-,TRBJ2-1,TRBV18,15,CASSPQTGKEDEQFF,TGTGCCAGCTCACCACAAACAGGGAAGGAAGATGAGCAGTTCTTC
TRBD2,-,TRBJ2-3,TRBV6-5,13,CASSWGGADTQYF,TGTGCCAGCAGTTGGGGAGGGGCAGATACGCAGTATTTT
-,-,TRBJ2-5,TRBV2,15,CASSDQGRLQETQYF,TGTGCCAGCAGTGACCAGGGCAGGTTACAAGAGACCCAGTACTTC
-,-,TRBJ1-4,TRBV30,13,CAWTGTQDEKLFF,TGTGCCTGGACGGGGACACAGGATGAAAAACTGTTTTTT
-,-,TRBJ1-1,TRBV4-3,14,CASSQERSNTEAFF,TGCGCCAGCAGCCAAGAGCGAAGTAACACTGAAGCTTTCTTT
TRBD1,-,TRBJ2-7,TRBV5-6,15,CASSLGDRGTYEQYF,TGTGCCAGCAGCTTGGGGGACAGGGGCACCTACGAGCAGTACTTC
TRBD1,-,TRBJ1-2,TRBV7-9,11,CASSPGTGWTF,TGTGCCAGCAGCCCGGGGACAGGGTGGACCTTC
TRBD1,-,TRBJ2-1,TRBV19,15,CASSAGQGAGFKQFF,TGTGCCAGTAGCGCCGGACAGGGGGCAGGTTTTAAGCAGTTCTTC
-,-,TRBJ2-3,TRBV19,14,CASSISGYTDTQYF,TGTGCCAGTAGTATTTCGGGGTACACAGATACGCAGTATTTT
-,-,TRBJ2-2,TRBV5-4,15,CASSWRLSNTGELFF,TGTGCCAGCAGCTGGAGGCTCTCCAACACCGGGGAGCTGTTTTTT
-,-,TRBJ2-1,TRBV18,12,CASSLGTERQFF,TGTGCCAGCTCACTAGGGACTGAACGGCAGTTCTTC
-,-,TRBJ2-3,TRBV30,14,CAWSLRGAPDTQYF,TGTGCCTGGTCCCTCCGGGGGGCCCCAGATACGCAGTATTTT
TRBD2,-,TRBJ2-1,TRBV7-6,18,CASSSGLAGGRGYNEQFF,TGTGCCAGCAGCTCGGGACTAGCGGGAGGACGGGGGTACAATGAGCAGTTCTTC
-,once,TRBJ2-3,TRBV9,16,CASSVGSGVPTDTQYF,TGTGCCAGCAGCGTAGGGTCGGGAGTCCCCACAGATACGCAGTATTTT
-,-,TRBJ1-1,TRBV9,13,CASSVDTRSEAFF,TGTGCCAGCAGCGTAGATACGAGGAGTGAAGCTTTCTTT
TRBD2,-,TRBJ2-4,TRBV27,14,CASSSRTSVNIQYF,TGTGCCAGCAGTTCACGGACTAGTGTGAACATTCAGTACTTC
-,-,TRBJ1-1,TRBV4-3,15,CASSPNGAAWAEAFF,TGCGCCAGCAGCCCGAATGGCGCGGCATGGGCTGAAGCTTTCTTT
-,-,TRBJ1-2,TRBV19,15,CASSREDGANYGYTF,TGTGCCAGTAGTAGGGAGGACGGAGCTAACTATGGCTACACCTTC
-,-,TRBJ1-2,TRBV21-1,15,CASSRPGTDLYGYTF,TGTGCCAGCAGCAGACCCGGGACAGACCTCTATGGCTACACCTTC
TRBD2,-,TRBJ2-3,TRBV9,16,CASSPHERGGTDTQYF,TGTGCCAGCAGCCCCCACGAGCGGGGGGGCACAGATACGCAGTATTTT
-,-,TRBJ2-4,TRBV15,13,CATSRDQGRIQYF,TGTGCCACCAGCAGAGATCAGGGGCGCATTCAGTACTTC
TRBD2,-,TRBJ2-3,TRBV5-1,15,CASSLDRGGVDTQYF,TGCGCCAGCAGCTTGGATCGGGGGGGTGTAGATACGCAGTATTTT
-,-,TRBJ2-5,TRBV12-5,14,CALGQGGVEETQYF,TGTGCCCTAGGGCAGGGAGGCGTAGAAGAGACCCAGTACTTC
-,-,TRBJ1-5,TRBV15,12,CATSSINQPQHF,TGTGCCACCAGCAGCATCAATCAGCCCCAGCATTTT
TRBD2,-,TRBJ2-1,TRBV29-1,14,CSYRGGSSYNEQFF,TGCAGCTACCGGGGGGGGAGCTCCTACAATGAGCAGTTCTTC
-,-,TRBJ1-2,TRBV4-3,16,CASSQGPGQGNYGYTF,TGCGCCAGCAGCCAAGGACCGGGGCAGGGGAACTATGGCTACACCTTC
TRBD2,once,TRBJ2-3,TRBV6-4,15,CATAPLAGGTDTQYF,TGTGCCACCGCACCTCTAGCGGGGGGTACAGATACGCAGTATTTT
TRBD1,-,TRBJ2-1,TRBV30,15,CAWSIRQGIYNEQFF,TGTGCCTGGAGTATCCGACAGGGGATCTACAATGAGCAGTTCTTC
-,-,TRBJ1-5,TRBV28,17,CASSPRGGLGSNQPQHF,TGTGCCAGCAGTCCCCGGGGGGGGCTAGGGAGCAATCAGCCCCAGCATTTT
TRBD1,-,TRBJ2-1,TRBV19,13,CASTGQGNNEQFF,TGTGCCAGTACCGGACAGGGAAACAATGAGCAGTTCTTC
TRBD1,-,TRBJ2-1,TRBV4-1,19,CASSQDLGQGANRANEQFF,TGCGCCAGCAGCCAAGATTTGGGACAGGGGGCAAATCGGGCGAATGAGCAGTTCTTC
TRBD1,-,TRBJ1-2,TRBV12-5,14,CASGLGDRVGGYTF,TGTGCTAGTGGTTTGGGGGACAGGGTGGGTGGCTACACCTTC
TRBD1,-,TRBJ2-7,TRBV27,14,CASSAGTGVYEQYF,TGTGCCAGCAGTGCGGGGACAGGGGTATACGAGCAGTACTTC
TRBD1,-,TRBJ1-5,TRBV19,13,CASRGQGNQPQHF,TGTGCCAGTCGCGGACAGGGAAATCAGCCCCAGCATTTT
TRBD1,-,TRBJ2-1,TRBV7-7,15,CASSPGQGQDNEQFF,TGTGCCAGCAGTCCGGGACAGGGGCAGGACAATGAGCAGTTCTTC